These T cell receptor beta chains were read from a single sample in a study of shared clonotypes between healthy human individuals. Produced via immunoSEQ multiplex PCR; TCRdb's table is partial and in-frame only. The sample has millions of clones, 95% seen once. The specimen sequenced was naive CD4+ T cells sorted from blood. The receptor set was obtained from a man aged 18 to 30 in good health. Both conserved end residues are part of each CDR3. The D gene is left open where the match is weak. Where a row states a size, it is once, few, many or the class of an expanded clone; other rows omit it.

d_gene	v_gene	j_gene	abundance	CDR3aa	CDR3nt
NA	TRBV29-1	TRBJ1-2	NA	CSVDRSQGRGYTF	TGCAGCGTTGATAGGAGTCAGGGGCGCGGCTACACCTTC
NA	TRBV28	TRBJ1-3	NA	CASSSIRKAHSGNTIYF	TGTGCCAGCAGTTCCATTCGGAAAGCCCACTCTGGAAACACCATATATTTT
TRBD1	TRBV18	TRBJ1-2	NA	CASSPTTGEGSYGYTF	TGTGCCAGCTCACCAACGACAGGGGAGGGCAGCTATGGCTACACCTTC
NA	TRBV10-2	TRBJ1-1	NA	CASSWDNLNTEAFF	TGCGCCAGCAGCTGGGACAATCTGAACACTGAAGCTTTCTTT
NA	TRBV5-1	TRBJ1-2	NA	CASSLDWGPVSGYTF	TGCGCCAGCAGCTTGGATTGGGGCCCCGTCAGTGGCTACACCTTC
NA	TRBV19	TRBJ1-5	NA	CASSIQGISNQPQHF	TGTGCCAGTAGTATCCAGGGTATAAGCAATCAGCCCCAGCATTTT
NA	TRBV12-5	TRBJ2-3	NA	CASGSSGEADTQYF	TGTGCTAGTGGGTCCTCGGGAGAGGCAGATACGCAGTATTTT
TRBD1	TRBV5-1	TRBJ2-5	NA	CASSHGTSQGVQETQYF	TGCGCCAGCAGCCACGGGACTTCACAGGGGGTCCAAGAGACCCAGTACTTC
NA	TRBV5-1	TRBJ1-1	once	CASSLEASLGTEAFF	TGCGCCAGCAGCTTGGAAGCGTCGCTAGGCACTGAAGCTTTCTTT
TRBD1	TRBV7-8	TRBJ1-2	NA	CASSLRDRANYGYTF	TGTGCCAGCAGCCTACGGGACAGGGCAAACTATGGCTACACCTTC
NA	TRBV2	TRBJ2-7	NA	CATRGTWAYEQYF	TGTGCCACCCGGGGGACCTGGGCCTACGAGCAGTACTTC
TRBD2	TRBV19	TRBJ2-1	many	CASSQTSGLNQFF	TGTGCCAGTAGTCAGACTAGCGGTTTAAACCAGTTCTTC
NA	TRBV14	TRBJ1-6	NA	CASSQDPLSPLHF	TGTGCCAGCAGCCAAGATCCGCTTTCCCCCCTCCACTTT
TRBD2	TRBV5-1	TRBJ2-1	once	CASSPRTSGRPGVSEQFF	TGCGCCAGCAGCCCTCGGACTAGCGGGAGGCCCGGAGTGAGTGAGCAGTTCTTC
NA	TRBV19	TRBJ1-5	NA	CASLSVQGSNQPQHF	TGTGCCAGTCTTAGTGTCCAGGGCTCGAATCAGCCCCAGCATTTT
NA	TRBV6-6	TRBJ2-5	NA	CASSSQRGQETQYF	TGTGCCAGCAGTTCCCAACGGGGCCAAGAGACCCAGTACTTC
TRBD1	TRBV7-2	TRBJ2-5	NA	CASSLWGRQGVGETQYF	TGTGCCAGCAGCTTATGGGGCCGACAGGGGGTAGGGGAGACCCAGTACTTC
TRBD1	TRBV7-9	TRBJ1-6	NA	CASSPGTGGNSPLHF	TGTGCCAGCAGCCCCGGGACAGGGGGAAATTCACCTCTCCACTTT
NA	TRBV19	TRBJ1-2	NA	CASSSSGTEKWNSYTF	TGTGCCAGTAGTTCGTCCGGGACTGAGAAATGGAATAGCTACACCTTC
TRBD1	TRBV7-2	TRBJ2-2	NA	CASSSDRGTGELFF	TGTGCCAGCAGCTCGGACAGGGGCACCGGGGAGCTGTTTTTT
TRBD1	TRBV30	TRBJ2-1	many	CAWSPQGVEQFF	TGTGCCTGGAGCCCCCAGGGGGTTGAGCAGTTCTTC
TRBD1	TRBV10-1	TRBJ1-1	NA	CASSGDRGLTEAFF	TGCGCCAGCAGTGGGGACAGGGGGCTCACTGAAGCTTTCTTT
NA	TRBV18	TRBJ1-1	NA	CASSPGRLGHEAFF	TGTGCCAGCTCACCCGGACGCTTGGGGCATGAAGCTTTCTTT
TRBD1	TRBV5-1	TRBJ2-7	NA	CASNVGQGYEQYF	TGCGCCAGCAACGTGGGACAGGGATACGAGCAGTACTTC
TRBD1	TRBV6-1	TRBJ1-2	NA	CASSDPGQGAYGYTF	TGTGCCAGCAGTGACCCGGGACAGGGGGCCTATGGCTACACCTTC
NA	TRBV2	TRBJ2-7	NA	CASRKGGDPGAYEQYF	TGTGCCAGCAGGAAAGGCGGGGACCCAGGGGCCTACGAGCAGTACTTC
TRBD1	TRBV28	TRBJ2-7	NA	CASSPRQGYEQYF	TGTGCCAGCAGTCCCCGACAGGGCTACGAGCAGTACTTC
TRBD1	TRBV29-1	TRBJ2-1	NA	CSPTRRRQGATYNEQFF	TGCAGCCCAACACGGAGGAGACAGGGGGCTACCTACAATGAGCAGTTCTTC
NA	TRBV5-1	TRBJ2-7	NA	CASSLDTSSYEQYF	TGCGCCAGCAGCTTGGACACAAGCTCCTACGAGCAGTACTTC
NA	TRBV28	TRBJ2-7	NA	CASTTSYEQYF	TGTGCCAGCACTACCTCCTACGAGCAGTACTTC
NA	TRBV4-1	TRBJ1-4	NA	CASSRPGYEKLFF	TGCGCCAGCAGTCGGCCTGGGTATGAAAAACTGTTTTTT
NA	TRBV7-9	TRBJ2-1	NA	CASSPRGTSSYNEQFF	TGTGCCAGCAGCCCCCGGGGTACTAGCTCCTACAATGAGCAGTTCTTC
NA	TRBV29-1	TRBJ2-1	once	CSVVGGSYNEQFF	TGCAGCGTTGTGGGAGGCTCCTACAATGAGCAGTTCTTC
TRBD2	TRBV10-1	TRBJ2-5	NA	CASSEGSGTGETQYF	TGCGCCAGCAGTGAGGGTAGCGGGACTGGGGAGACCCAGTACTTC
TRBD2	TRBV27	TRBJ2-1	NA	CASSKPGLALNEQFF	TGTGCCAGCAGTAAGCCGGGACTAGCCCTTAATGAGCAGTTCTTC
NA	TRBV18	TRBJ2-7	NA	CASSTQTYEQYF	TGTGCCAGCTCAACACAAACCTACGAGCAGTACTTC
NA	TRBV18	TRBJ2-1	NA	CASSPPDWTNNEQFF	TGTGCCAGCTCACCACCCGACTGGACCAACAATGAGCAGTTCTTC
TRBD1	TRBV7-6	TRBJ2-7	NA	CASSSPGQGNEQYF	TGTGCCAGCAGCTCTCCGGGACAGGGAAACGAGCAGTACTTC
NA	TRBV5-1	TRBJ2-7	NA	CASSLEQHRQQYF	TGCGCCAGCAGCTTGGAGCAACATAGACAGCAGTACTTC
TRBD1	TRBV7-3	TRBJ1-6	NA	CASSFSPGGGSENSPLHF	TGTGCCAGCAGCTTTTCCCCAGGGGGCGGCTCGGAGAATTCACCCCTCCACTTT
TRBD2	TRBV7-2	TRBJ2-3	NA	CASSLSTTSGGTDTQYF	TGTGCCAGCAGCTTATCCACGACTAGCGGGGGCACAGATACGCAGTATTTT
NA	TRBV18	TRBJ1-6	NA	CASSQDVYLDNSPLHF	TGTGCCAGCTCACAGGACGTTTACTTGGATAATTCACCCCTCCACTTT
NA	TRBV2	TRBJ2-5	NA	CASIPTAFQETQYF	TGTGCCAGCATCCCTACAGCTTTCCAAGAGACCCAGTACTTC
NA	TRBV27	TRBJ1-5	NA	CASSPAGRGALSNQPQHF	TGTGCCAGCAGCCCCGCCGGGAGGGGAGCTTTGAGCAATCAGCCCCAGCATTTT
TRBD2	TRBV9	TRBJ2-7	NA	CASSVSGGAGEQYF	TGTGCCAGCAGCGTTAGCGGGGGGGCGGGAGAGCAGTACTTC
NA	TRBV28	TRBJ1-6	NA	CASSLPLGSSPLHF	TGTGCCAGCAGTTTACCCCTCGGGTCCTCACCCCTCCACTTT